Below are 23 T cell receptor beta chains sequenced from a single sample in a study of blood T cell repertoires in COVID-19. Data came from immunoSEQ multiplex PCR; TCRdb stores just in-frame clones and leaves some out. The sample yields more than 300,000 clones, 90% seen once. The material sequenced was peripheral blood. The receptors stem from a middle-aged woman with COVID-19, enrolled during active disease.

This clone was detected once. This rearrangement joins TRBV18 to TRBJ2-1; 9 bases are a match to TRBD1. The CDR3 has 14 amino acids. Germline lookup yields CDR1 KGHSH and CDR2 LQKENI. V was clipped by 6 bases and J by 3 bases; unmatched bases: 3. The CDR3 here is CASSPGQGYNEQFF. CDR3 in DNA: TGTGCCAGCTCCCCGGGACAGGGCTACAATGAGCAGTTCTTC.

The V gene is TRBV4-3, the J gene TRBJ1-4; the match to TRBD1 covers 10 bases. Trimming took 0 bases from V and 7 from J; bases not matched to a gene: 5. The CDR3 sequence is 16 residues long. CDR1 is LGHNA and CDR2 is YSLEER in the germline V gene. CDR3 sequence (DNA): TGCGCCAGCAGCCAAGATTTCGGGACAGGGGCTGAAAAACTGTTTTTT. Residues: CASSQDFGTGAEKLFF.

V gene TRBV19 combines with J gene TRBJ1-2; the D gene is possibly TRBD1 (6 bases). There are 13 residues in the CDR3. Per the germline V gene, CDR1 is LNHDA and CDR2 is SQIVND (reference sequence). Trimming removed 4 bases from V and 7 bases from J, with 13 bases in between. The CDR3 spells CASSTQTGGGYTF. DNA of the CDR3: TGTGCCAGTAGTACCCAGACAGGCGGTGGCTACACCTTC.

The rearrangement joins TRBV7-2 to TRBJ1-1; D possibly corresponds to TRBD1 (6 bases). Germline V gene sequence: CDR1 SGHTA, CDR2 FQGNSA. The CDR3 runs 14 residues. The V end lost 4 bases, the J end lost 1 base, and 10 bases lay between the germline ends. The CDR3 nucleotides are TGTGCCAGCAGCTACCTGACAGGGAACACTGAAGCTTTCTTT. It yields the protein CASSYLTGNTEAFF.

The gene calls are TRBV5-4 and TRBJ1-6; D is unresolved. The CDR3 spans 15 residues. V dropped 0 bases and J dropped 7 bases, with 11 bases sitting between them. Germline CDR1 is SGHNT and CDR2 is YYREEE (reference sequence). In DNA form, the CDR3 reads TGTGCCAGCAGCTTGGCCGCAGGAACCAATTCACCCCTCCACTTT. This encodes CASSLAAGTNSPLHF.

The V call is TRBV11-2, the J call TRBJ1-2; unclear D gene. The CDR3 has 15 residues. Deletions cut 0 bases from V and 2 bases from J, with 10 bases between. CDR1 SGHAT and CDR2 FQNNGV come from the germline V gene. The CDR3 sequence is CASSLDPLTNYGYTF. Here the CDR3 DNA reads TGTGCCAGCAGCTTAGATCCCCTTACAAACTATGGCTACACCTTC.

The rearrangement joins TRBV29-1 to TRBJ1-1, with D perhaps matching TRBD1 (6 bases). Germline assignment: CDR1 SQVTM and CDR2 ANQGSEA. The CDR3 has 14 amino acids. V lost 7 bases to trimming and J lost 0 bases, with 15 bases between them. The CDR3: CSAPGTPMNTEAFF. For the CDR3, the DNA is TGCAGCGCCCCCGGGACACCGATGAACACTGAAGCTTTCTTT.

The rearrangement joins TRBV7-2 to TRBJ2-3; possibly TRBD1 for D (5 bases). Trimming took 5 bases from V and 1 from J, leaving 13 bases between them. The CDR3 extends over 15 amino acids. CDR1 is SGHTA and CDR2 is FQGNSA in the germline V gene. CDR3: CASSHPEGGTDTQYF. CDR3 nucleotide sequence: TGTGCCAGCAGCCATCCTGAAGGGGGCACAGATACGCAGTATTTT.

V is TRBV7-3 and J is TRBJ1-1; TRBD1 might be the D (5 bases). This CDR3 contains 13 residues. V lost 6 bases, J lost 1 base, and 9 bases lay in between. Germline V gives CDR1 SGHTA, CDR2 FQGTGA. CDR3 DNA sequence: TGTGCCAGCAGTATGACAGCGAACACTGAAGCTTTCTTT. Protein: CASSMTANTEAFF.

This rearrangement joins TRBV27 to TRBJ1-1, with D possibly TRBD1 on 6 matching bases. This CDR3 spans 15 amino acids. Trimming removed 6 bases from V and 4 bases from J, with 18 bases in between. Germline-derived CDR1 and CDR2 are MNHEY and SMNVEV (reference sequence). CDR3 amino acids: CASSFLSQGSTEAFF. CDR3 DNA sequence: TGTGCCAGCAGCTTTTTATCTCAGGGGTCCACTGAAGCTTTCTTT.

V gene TRBV5-1 combines with J gene TRBJ1-5; TRBD1 matches at 7 bases. Germline V CDR1 and CDR2: SGHRS, YFSETQ. Germline trimming cut 3 bases from V and 4 bases from J; bases unmatched to any gene: 10. CDR3 length equals 16 residues. CDR3 sequence: CASSSSPGTENQPQHF. CDR3 sequence (DNA): TGCGCCAGCAGCTCTTCTCCCGGGACAGAAAATCAGCCCCAGCATTTT.

The chain carries TRBV5-1 and TRBJ2-3, with 8 bases matching TRBD2. Looked up from germline, CDR1 is SGHRS and CDR2 is YFSETQ. The CDR3 runs 15 residues. The V gene end was trimmed by 5 bases and the J gene end by 0 bases; junction bases not matched to a gene: 5. The CDR3 sequence: CASRYSGASTDTQYF. The CDR3 nucleotides read TGCGCCAGCAGGTATAGCGGGGCTAGCACAGATACGCAGTATTTT.

The chain links TRBV7-2 to TRBJ2-5; 8 bases line up with TRBD2. V lost 4 bases, J lost 5 bases, and 9 bases stayed unmatched. The germline CDR1 and CDR2 sequences are SGHTA and FQGNSA. The CDR3 runs 15 residues. CDR3 region: CASSSIRLASETQYF. The CDR3 DNA follows: TGTGCCAGCAGCTCAATTCGACTAGCGAGCGAGACCCAGTACTTC.

This chain joins TRBV28 and TRBJ1-2; the D gene is possibly TRBD1 (5 bases). The CDR3 totals 13 residues. The V end was cut by 6 bases, the J end by 4 bases, with 12 bases between. The V gene's germline CDR1 is MDHEN and CDR2 SYDVKM. The CDR3 DNA is TGTGCCAGCAGACCGGACAACCGCTATGGCTACACCTTC. Translation: CASRPDNRYGYTF.

The CDR3, as DNA: TGTGCCAGCAGCTCTTCACTTAAACAGGTTTCTAACTATGGCTACACCTTC. It translates to CASSSSLKQVSNYGYTF. V is TRBV7-8 and J is TRBJ1-2, with D possibly TRBD1 on 5 matching bases. Germline V CDR1 and CDR2: SGHVS, FQNEAQ. The length of the CDR3 is 17 residues. The V gene lost 4 bases and the J gene lost 0 bases, with 18 bases spanning the gap. The full variable domain, completed using reference TRBV7-8 and TRBJ1-2, is GAGVSQSPRYKVAKRGQDVALRCDPISGHVSLFWYQQALGQGPEFLTYFQNEAQLDKSGLPSDRFFAERPEGSVSTLKIQRTQQEDSAVYLCASSSSLKQVSNYGYTFGSGTRLTVV.

The V call is TRBV7-9, the J call TRBJ2-2; TRBD1 matches 12 bases. The CDR3 consists of 18 residues. The germline CDR1 and CDR2 sequences are SEHNR and FQNEAQ (reference sequence). The V and J ends lost 5 bases and 1 base, in that order; junction bases with no gene match: 8. The CDR3 loop reads CASSPGTGGPQNTGELFF. For the CDR3, the DNA is TGTGCCAGCAGCCCCGGGACAGGGGGCCCCCAGAACACCGGGGAGCTGTTTTTT.

V usage is TRBV5-5 and J usage is TRBJ1-1; D remains unclear. The CDR3 loop spans 14 amino acids. CDR1 SGHKS and CDR2 YYEKEE come from the germline V gene (reference sequence). The V and J ends lost 2 bases and 0 bases respectively, with 8 bases between them. CDR3: CASSFVAVNTEAFF. Here the CDR3 DNA reads TGTGCCAGCAGCTTCGTCGCAGTGAACACTGAAGCTTTCTTT.

The CDR3 spells CATAPNQGNTEAFF. CDR3 nucleotide sequence: TGTGCCACCGCGCCAAATCAGGGGAACACTGAAGCTTTCTTT. The rearrangement links TRBV18 to TRBJ1-1, with D perhaps TRBD1 (5 bases). CDR1 is KGHSH, CDR2 LQKENI, per germline. This CDR3 is 14 amino acids long. V dropped 10 bases and J dropped 1 base, with 16 bases sitting between them.

V and J are TRBV7-2 and TRBJ1-6; D unclear. Germline V gene lookup returns CDR1 SGHTA and CDR2 FQGNSA. With 1 base removed from V and 5 bases from J, the gap between germline ends came to 9 bases. This CDR3 spans 15 amino acids. CDR3 DNA sequence: TGTGCCAGCAGCTTAGTGGCAGTCAATAATTCACCCCTCCACTTT. The encoded protein is CASSLVAVNNSPLHF.

The chain uses TRBV11-3 and TRBJ1-2, with D perhaps TRBD1 (6 bases). V dropped 3 bases and J dropped 4 bases, with 15 bases sitting between them. Germline V gene lookup returns CDR1 SGHNT and CDR2 YENEEA. The CDR3 totals 15 residues. CDR3 amino acids: CASSFRTARPYGYTF. As DNA, the CDR3 is TGTGCCAGCAGCTTTAGGACAGCGCGGCCCTATGGCTACACCTTC. Together with reference TRBV11-3 and TRBJ1-2, the CDR3 gives the full variable domain: EAGVVQSPRYKIIEKKQPVAFWCNPISGHNTLYWYLQNLGQGPELLIRYENEEAVDDSQLPKDRFSAERLKGVDSTLKIQPAELGDSAVYLCASSFRTARPYGYTFGSGTRLTVV.

The rearrangement joins TRBV5-1 to TRBJ2-2, with 8 bases matching TRBD1. With V trimmed by 5 bases and J by 6 bases, 6 bases remained unmatched. Germline V gives CDR1 SGHRS, CDR2 YFSETQ. The CDR3 is 14 amino acids. CDR3 loop: CASSSGGRAGELFF. CDR3 sequence (DNA): TGCGCCAGCAGTTCAGGGGGCAGGGCCGGGGAGCTGTTTTTT.

This rearrangement joins TRBV5-1 to TRBJ1-4; 7 bases fit TRBD1. J was trimmed by 7 bases and V by 4 bases; bases with no gene match: 10. Germline V gene data show CDR1 as SGHRS and CDR2 as YFSETQ. The CDR3 extends over 15 amino acids. The CDR3 reads CASSPSSGGSEKLFF. The DNA for the CDR3 is TGCGCCAGCAGCCCGTCTTCAGGGGGTAGTGAAAAACTGTTTTTT.

This clone was recorded only once. The same CDR3 arises from other DNA sequences in this sample as well. As DNA, the CDR3 is TGTGCCAGCAGCGTAGGCACAGGGTCTGAGTACACTGAAGCTTTCTTT. Translated, it gives CASSVGTGSEYTEAFF. V and J are TRBV9 and TRBJ1-1; a weak D match, TRBD1 (6 bases). The CDR3 is 16 amino acids. CDR1 and CDR2 (germline): SGDLS, YYNGEE. V was pared by 0 bases and J by 3 bases, with 15 bases between.